This TCR beta chain emerged from a study of cytomegalovirus exposure and HLA in healthy donors. Study conclusions and caveats: As was reported, the classifier diagnosed cytomegalovirus status with high specificity and sensitivity. The majority of TCR sequences were rare, yet some public TCRs appeared in many donors.

To note about this clone: As yet, its antigen is unknown.

The assay was immunoSEQ multiplex PCR, and TCRdb's table has in-frame clones only and misses some. The data contain about 190,000 clones, roughly 83% of them singletons. Per the germline V gene, CDR1 is SGHRS and CDR2 is YFSETQ. Losses at the gene ends were 2 bases for V and 7 bases for J; bases not matched to a gene: 7. This CDR3 is built from 16 residues. Input material: PBMCs. This clonotype originated in a woman in her late teens or twenties in good health and CMV-seronegative. The chain recombines TRBV5-1 with TRBJ2-1; 12 bases are a match to TRBD2. The CDR3 region has the DNA TGCGCCAGCAGCTTCCCTAGCGGGAGGGCCCAAAATGAGCAGTTCTTC. Translating gives CASSFPSGRAQNEQFF.